This T cell receptor (beta chain) originates from a study of CD8+ T cells in alopecia areata. Extraction of RNA preceded its reverse transcription into cDNA, which served as the sequencing template. The data were produced by immunoSEQ multiplex PCR, yet TCRdb's version contains in-frame clones alone and is incomplete. The profile shows about 250,000 clones, 60% of them singletons. This clone showed up just a few times. The CDR3 totals 11 residues. Germline trimming cut 6 bases from V and 10 bases from J; bases unmatched to any gene: 7. Germline CDR1 reads DFQATT; CDR2 reads SNEGSKA (reference sequence). Indicated treatment: oral pan-JAK inhibitor, 5-10 mg twice daily.

This rearrangement joins TRBV20-1 to TRBJ1-2; 8 nucleotides line up with TRBD1. This TCR came from a human donor with alopecia areata. The sequences come from CD4+ T cells sorted from blood, collected around week 54, from a patient treated with tofacitinib. The CDR3 bases are TGCAGTGCGCAAAGACAGGGGCACTACACCTTC. This translates into CSAQRQGHYTF.